Shown below are 8 T cell receptor beta chains from a single sample sequenced in a study of shared clonotypes between healthy human individuals. The table came from immunoSEQ multiplex PCR; TCRdb's copy has only in-frame clones and leaves some out. The sample records hundreds of thousands of clones, 70% to 80% being singletons. The sequencing sample was made of PBMCs. These receptor sequences come from a woman aged 40 to 50 in good health. Some clones in this sample may be carry-over from other donors' samples.

The chain is built from TRBV28 and TRBJ2-5; 11 positions agree with TRBD2. Per the germline V gene, CDR1 is MDHEN and CDR2 is SYDVKM. The CDR3 consists of 16 residues. With V trimmed by 6 bases and J by 5 bases, 11 bases remained unmatched. This chain's CDR3 is CASRGTSGLLTETQYF. The CDR3 bases are TGTGCCAGCAGGGGGACTAGCGGACTCCTTACGGAGACCCAGTACTTC. Full variable domain (rest looked up from reference TRBV28 and TRBJ2-5): DVKVTQSSRYLVKRTGEKVFLECVQDMDHENMFWYRQDPGLGLRLIYFSYDVKMKEKGDIPEGYSVSREKKERFSLILESASTNQTSMYLCASRGTSGLLTETQYFGPGTRLLVL.

This clone was detected once. CDR3 residues: CASSSLTGAQNEQFF. The CDR3 DNA is TGCGCCAGCAGCTCCCTTACAGGGGCTCAGAATGAGCAGTTCTTC. The chain joins TRBV5-1 to TRBJ2-1; the match to TRBD1 covers 7 bases. Germline V gives CDR1 SGHRS, CDR2 YFSETQ. V lost 3 bases to trimming and J lost 7 bases; unmatched junction nucleotides: 10. The CDR3 extends over 15 amino acids.

With regard to this clone: Other DNA sequences in the sample encode the same CDR3. V usage is TRBV7-2 and J usage is TRBJ2-3; 8 bases line up with TRBD2. The junction had 2 bases not matched to a gene; V was cut back by 5 bases and J by 1 base. CDR1 is SGHTA and CDR2 is FQGNSA in the germline V gene. This CDR3 has 14 amino acids. CDR3 coding DNA: TGTGCCAGCAGCCTGACTAGCGGCACAGATACGCAGTATTTT. This sequence encodes CASSLTSGTDTQYF.

This clone was seen more than once but under ten times. Other DNA sequences of this sample code for an identical CDR3. This rearrangement joins TRBV2 to TRBJ2-5; 7 bases match TRBD2. Per germline, CDR1 SNHLY and CDR2 FYNNEI. Trimming removed 6 bases from V and 0 bases from J; junction bases left unmatched: 4. The CDR3 covers 14 residues. The CDR3 nucleotides are TGTGCCAGCAGCCGCACTAGCGACCAAGAGACCCAGTACTTC. Translated: CASSRTSDQETQYF.

The chain links TRBV7-3 to TRBJ2-2, with 8 bases lining up with TRBD1. This CDR3 is built from 16 residues. V lost 2 bases to trimming and J lost 4 bases; unmatched junction nucleotides: 6. Germline V gene data show CDR1 as SGHTA and CDR2 as FQGTGA. The CDR3 DNA sequence: TGTGCCAGCAGCTTAGGAACAGGGGGTCGCACCGGGGAGCTGTTTTTT. Its protein is CASSLGTGGRTGELFF.

This chain uses TRBV7-9 with TRBJ2-1; D is possibly TRBD1 (5 bases). With 0 bases removed from V and 4 bases from J, the gap between germline ends came to 10 bases. The CDR3 totals 15 residues. In germline, CDR1 is SEHNR, CDR2 FQNEAQ (reference sequence). CDR3 protein: CASSLAGVRYNEQFF. The DNA of the CDR3 is TGTGCCAGCAGCTTAGCAGGGGTGCGGTACAATGAGCAGTTCTTC.

This chain connects TRBV9 to TRBJ2-1; D possibly corresponds to TRBD2 (6 bases). Trimming shortened V by 0 bases and J by 0 bases, and 13 bases separated the two germline ends. Per the germline V gene, CDR1 is SGDLS and CDR2 is YYNGEE. CDR3 length: 17 residues. The chain's CDR3 is CASSVGLASSSYNEQFF. The CDR3 bases are TGTGCCAGCAGCGTAGGTCTAGCGTCTAGCTCCTACAATGAGCAGTTCTTC.

The chain uses TRBV11-3 and TRBJ2-5; D gene uncertain. V dropped 4 bases and J dropped 5 bases, with 11 bases sitting between them. This CDR3 spans 13 amino acids. Germline assignment: CDR1 SGHNT and CDR2 YENEEA. CDR3 sequence: CASSSDWAETQYF. The CDR3, as DNA: TGTGCCAGCAGCTCCGACTGGGCGGAGACCCAGTACTTC.